Listed here is a single TCR beta chain. This clone's antigen is unknown. Per-base quality was not reported, and no clone a single base away is much larger than it. This entry comes from a study of OX40 agonist ivuxolimab in advanced cancers. Study-level background: Ivuxolimab was an agonistic, fully human IgG2 monoclonal antibody directed against OX40 (CD134), a costimulatory receptor. Intravenous ivuxolimab was administered to patients every 2 weeks at six dose levels: 0.01, 0.1, 0.3, 1.5, 3 and 10 mg/kg. Of the 50 or so patients in dose escalation, about 20 had hepatocellular carcinoma, about 15 had melanoma, 9 had renal cell carcinoma and 9 had head and neck cancer. A male proportion of about 79% and a mean age of around 60 years, ranging from about 23 to 79, were recorded for the dose-escalation cohort. Patients were allowed to have had prior anti-PD-1, anti-PD-L1 or anti-CTLA-4 therapy, and 30% to 40% of the dose-escalation patients had previously received checkpoint inhibitors. Peripheral TCRbeta sequencing aimed to test whether ivuxolimab altered TCR sequence diversity and caused clonal T-cell expansion. The monotherapy dose-escalation portion (N = 52 patients) of the phase I ivuxolimab trial is reported in the paper. Partial responses occurred in three dose-escalation patients, of whom one had hepatocellular carcinoma and two had cutaneous melanoma. Findings and caveats that apply to the study as a whole: Low levels of normalized T-cell clonal expansion were also shown by some nonresponding patients. After ivuxolimab, CD8+ T cells had more expanded clones than CD4+ T cells on average. At doses of 0.1 to 3.0 mg/kg, clonal expansion of both CD4+ and CD8+ blood T cells was observed from baseline to week 6. Which antigens the clonally expanded peripheral T cells were specific for was not determined. In the 0.1-3.0 mg/kg groups, partial responders were among the patients with the lowest normalized peripheral clonal expansion, particularly in CD8+ T cells.

CDR1 and CDR2, per the germline V gene, are SGHVS and FQNEAQ. Inclusive of the bounding cysteine and phenylalanine, the CDR3 is 16 residues long. Of the read, only the CDR3 DNA is kept; its 48 bases are in frame from base 1. Trimming removed 2 bases from V and 1 base from J, leaving 14 bases between the germline ends. Genomic DNA was extracted from sorted cells for sequencing of the TCRbeta CDR3 region. The immunoSEQ Assay was used for sequencing of TCRbeta CDR3 regions. TCRdb holds this immuneACCESS table with in-frame rearrangements only. Some clones are missing; in checked studies, unresolved V genes explain under half, and the rest has no known cause. The table for this sample lists approximately 45,000 clones; roughly 80% of them were counted only once. The ten top clones hold more than 2% of the sample. Patients with autoimmune disease history or receiving systemic immunosuppression were excluded from the trial. Peripheral blood for TCR sequencing was drawn from every dose cohort at baseline, at cycle 4 day 1 and at cycle 7 day 1. Samples were obtained from an open-label, multicenter, first-in-human phase I dose-escalation trial of ivuxolimab. Adults with locally advanced or metastatic melanoma, renal cell carcinoma, hepatocellular carcinoma or head and neck squamous cell carcinoma were enrolled in the trial. Before TCR sequencing, CD4+ T cells and CD8+ T cells from peripheral blood were sorted into separate populations.

The sequence joins TRBV7-8 to TRBJ1-1; TRBD1 is a possible D gene, resting on 5 matching bases. The sequencing here drew on CD4+ or CD8+ T cells sorted from blood, taken in a trial of the OX40 agonist ivuxolimab. The TCR sequence derives from an adult with an advanced solid tumor such as melanoma, head and neck, liver or kidney cancer. The CDR3 here reads CASSLTTGLQNTEAFF. The nucleotide sequence reads TGTGCCAGCAGCTTAACGACGGGGCTGCAGAACACTGAAGCTTTCTTT.